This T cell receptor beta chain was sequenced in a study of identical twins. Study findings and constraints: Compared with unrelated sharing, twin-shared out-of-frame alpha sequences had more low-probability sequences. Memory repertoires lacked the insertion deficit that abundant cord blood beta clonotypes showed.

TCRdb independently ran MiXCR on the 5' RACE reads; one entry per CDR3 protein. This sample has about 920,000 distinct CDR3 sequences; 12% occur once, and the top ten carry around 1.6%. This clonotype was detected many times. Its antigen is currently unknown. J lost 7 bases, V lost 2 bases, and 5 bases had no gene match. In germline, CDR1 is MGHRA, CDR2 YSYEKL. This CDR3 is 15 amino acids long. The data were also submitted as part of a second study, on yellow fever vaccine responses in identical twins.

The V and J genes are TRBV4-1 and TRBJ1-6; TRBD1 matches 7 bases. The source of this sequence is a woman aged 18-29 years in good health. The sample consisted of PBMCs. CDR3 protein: CASSQTGVGNSPLHF. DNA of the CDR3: TGCGCCAGCAGCCAAACAGGGGTCGGGAATTCACCCCTCCACTTT.